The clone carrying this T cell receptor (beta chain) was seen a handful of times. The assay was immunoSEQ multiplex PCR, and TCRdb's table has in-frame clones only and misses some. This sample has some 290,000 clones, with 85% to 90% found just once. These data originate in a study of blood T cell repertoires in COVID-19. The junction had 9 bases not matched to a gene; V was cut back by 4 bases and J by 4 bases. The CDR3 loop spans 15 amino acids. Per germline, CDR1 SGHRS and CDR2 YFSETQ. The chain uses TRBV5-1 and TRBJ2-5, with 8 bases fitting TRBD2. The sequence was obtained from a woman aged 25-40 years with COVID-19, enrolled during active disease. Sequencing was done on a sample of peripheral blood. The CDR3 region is CASSILAGSGETQYF. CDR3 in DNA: TGCGCCAGCAGCATATTAGCGGGGAGCGGAGAGACCCAGTACTTC.